Included here is one TCR beta chain sequence, with context. Its antigen remains unidentified. Donors were healthy HIV-negative adults without recently reported acute infections or vaccinations. The germline V and J ends were trimmed by 8 bases and 2 bases, with 12 bases remaining between them. From germline, CDR1 is MDHEN and CDR2 SYDVKM. The CDR3 contains 13 residues. These data come from a study of shared clonotypes between healthy human individuals. Study findings and constraints: Sample collection involved blood only; tissue repertoires are likely different.

The data were produced by immunoSEQ multiplex PCR, yet TCRdb's version contains in-frame clones alone and is incomplete. The sample lists 450,000 to 600,000 clones, roughly 85% occurring once. The chain links TRBV28 to TRBJ1-2, with D possibly being TRBD1 (5 bases). This sequence was found in a woman in her thirties or forties in good health. Some clones in this sample may be carry-over from other donors' samples. The specimen sequenced was PBMCs. CDR3 nucleotide sequence: TGTGCCAGCCGAAGGGGTACGAACTATGGCTACACCTTC. This codes for CASRRGTNYGYTF.